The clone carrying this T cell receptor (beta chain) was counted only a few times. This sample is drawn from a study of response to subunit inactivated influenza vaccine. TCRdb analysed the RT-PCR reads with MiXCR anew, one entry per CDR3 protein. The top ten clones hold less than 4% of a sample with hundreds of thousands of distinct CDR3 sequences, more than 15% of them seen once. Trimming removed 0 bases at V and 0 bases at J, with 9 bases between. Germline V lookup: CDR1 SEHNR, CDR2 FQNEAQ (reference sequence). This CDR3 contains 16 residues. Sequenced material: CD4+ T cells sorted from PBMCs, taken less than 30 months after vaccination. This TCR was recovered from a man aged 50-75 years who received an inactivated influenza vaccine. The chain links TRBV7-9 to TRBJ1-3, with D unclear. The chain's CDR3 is CASSLAGVSSGNTIYF. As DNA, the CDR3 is TGTGCCAGCAGCTTAGCTGGCGTAAGCTCTGGAAACACCATATATTTT.